This T cell receptor (beta chain) derives from a study of blood T cell repertoires in COVID-19. Looking at the study overall: The study drew acute and convalescent COVID-19 samples from the United States, Italy and Spain. Sources were T cells, B-cell-depleted T cells, or PBMCs; the material itself was cDNA or gDNA.

Trimming cost V 9 bases and J 2 bases, with 14 bases left between them. CDR1 and CDR2 from the germline V gene are SGHAT and FQDESV (reference sequence). The CDR3 is 13 amino acids. In the original workflow: How many nucleated cells were present was estimated from reference gene primer amplification. The table came from immunoSEQ multiplex PCR; TCRdb's copy has only in-frame clones and leaves some out. The V and J calls and the clone size are those of that table, but D and trimming were determined from the DNA. The profile shows around 250,000 clones, under 85% of them singletons. The source is a man between 25 and 39 years old who had recovered from COVID-19. The sequenced material came from peripheral blood. V is TRBV11-1 and J is TRBJ2-7; D is unclear. In DNA form, the CDR3 reads TGTGCCAGTTCGTCTCTGTCAGCCTACGAGCAGTACTTC. It is translated as CASSSLSAYEQYF.